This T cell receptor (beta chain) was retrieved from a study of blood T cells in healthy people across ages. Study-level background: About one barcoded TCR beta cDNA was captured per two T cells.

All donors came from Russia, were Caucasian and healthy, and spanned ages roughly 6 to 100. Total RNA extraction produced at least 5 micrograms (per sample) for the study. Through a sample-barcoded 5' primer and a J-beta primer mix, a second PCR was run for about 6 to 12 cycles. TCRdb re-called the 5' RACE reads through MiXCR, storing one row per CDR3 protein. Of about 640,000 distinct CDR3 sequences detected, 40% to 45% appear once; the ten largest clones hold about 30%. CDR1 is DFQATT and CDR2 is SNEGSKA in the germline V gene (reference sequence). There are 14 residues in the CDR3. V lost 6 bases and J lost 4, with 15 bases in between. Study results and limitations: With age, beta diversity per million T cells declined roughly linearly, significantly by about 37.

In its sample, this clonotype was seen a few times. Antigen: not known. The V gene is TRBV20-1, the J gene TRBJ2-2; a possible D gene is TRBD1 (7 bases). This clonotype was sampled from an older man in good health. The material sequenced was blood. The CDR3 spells CSAGLSGGTGELFF. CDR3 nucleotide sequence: TGCAGTGCGGGACTTTCAGGGGGCACCGGGGAGCTGTTTTTT.